One sample yielded the 23 T cell receptor beta chains listed below, sequenced in a study of CD8+CD57+ T cells in acquired aplastic anemia. Template material for TCR beta VDJ and CDR3 profiling consisted of genomic DNA. TCRdb passed the reads through MiXCR, listing each CDR3 protein once. The table shows roughly 500,000 distinct CDR3 sequences, with roughly a third occurring only once. Patients chosen for sequencing had CD8+CD57+ cells that had expanded, as shown by flow cytometry. The sequencing sample was made of sorted CD4+, CD8+, or CD8+CD57+ T cells (not recorded which) from PBMCs. All receptors derive from a human donor with aplastic anemia.

The table lists this clonotype with many counts. The chain uses TRBV20-1 and TRBJ2-7; D unresolved. CDR3 length: 12 residues. V lost 8 bases and J 2 bases, leaving 13 bases between the germline ends. The germline V gene encodes CDR1 DFQATT and CDR2 SNEGSKA (reference sequence). This CDR3 reads CSLKGNPYEQYF. The CDR3 nucleotides read TGCAGTTTGAAGGGTAATCCCTACGAGCAGTACTTC.

This clonotype showed up many times. The CDR3, as DNA: TGTGCCAGCAGCGTAGCAGGACAGGGCACAGATACGCAGTATTTT. Its translation is CASSVAGQGTDTQYF. The chain carries TRBV9 and TRBJ2-3, with TRBD1 matching 7 bases. CDR1 SGDLS and CDR2 YYNGEE come from the germline V gene. V lost 0 bases, J lost 1 base, and 2 bases stayed unmatched. The CDR3 length is 15 residues.

This clonotype was recorded a few times. DNA of the CDR3: TGTGCCAGCAGCTTGGGACTGGGACAGGGGGCGGGAGAGACCCAGTACTTC. Translated, it gives CASSLGLGQGAGETQYF. The V call is TRBV5-6, the J call TRBJ2-5, with TRBD1 matching over 12 bases. Germline V gene lookup returns CDR1 SGHDT and CDR2 YYEEEE. The V and J ends lost 0 bases and 4 bases, in that order; junction bases with no gene match: 7. This CDR3 has 17 residues.

V is TRBV2 and J is TRBJ2-7; D ambiguous. The CDR3 has 14 residues. Germline CDR1 and CDR2: SNHLY and FYNNEI. V lost 5 bases, J lost 2 bases, and 13 bases lay in between. CDR3 sequence (DNA): TGTGCCAGCAGTTTAGCACCACTTACCTACGAGCAGTACTTC. It is translated as CASSLAPLTYEQYF.

This clonotype has just a few counts. A clone one base away is much larger, so this may be a read error. Given the absence of the conserved phenylalanine or tryptophan at the CDR3 end, a read error is likely. V is TRBV2 and J is TRBJ1-2, with unresolved D. Germline lookup yields CDR1 SNHLY and CDR2 FYNNEI. The CDR3 runs to 14 residues. Trimming took 7 bases from V and 1 from J, leaving 13 bases between them. CDR3 in amino acids: CASILSRSNYGYTL. The CDR3 DNA sequence: TGTGCCAGCATTTTATCCAGGAGTAACTATGGCTACACCCTC.

The chain is built from TRBV5-1 and TRBJ1-1, with a possible D match to TRBD1 (5 bases). The CDR3 has 14 amino acids. Germline lookup yields CDR1 SGHRS and CDR2 YFSETQ. V gave up 4 bases and J gave up 1 base, with 11 bases separating them. The CDR3 sequence is CASSPAQGNTEAFF. The CDR3 nucleotides are TGCGCCAGCAGCCCAGCCCAGGGGAACACTGAAGCTTTCTTT.

The chain couples TRBV2 to TRBJ1-4, with 7 bases that match TRBD1. V was clipped by 7 bases and J by 5 bases; unmatched bases: 10. The CDR3 is made up of 15 amino acids. The germline gives CDR1 SNHLY, CDR2 FYNNEI. CDR3 residues: CASKGGGQKNEKLFF. The CDR3 DNA follows: TGTGCCAGCAAGGGTGGGGGACAGAAGAATGAAAAACTGTTTTTT. Full variable domain (rest looked up from reference TRBV2 and TRBJ1-4): EPEVTQTPSHQVTQMGQEVILRCVPISNHLYFYWYRQILGQKVEFLVSFYNNEISEKSEIFDDQFSVERPDGSNFTLKIRSTKLEDSAMYFCASKGGGQKNEKLFFGSGTQLSVL.

This clonotype was seen ten or more times. This chain links TRBV7-9 with TRBJ1-2, with 8 bases fitting TRBD1. V was clipped by 5 bases and J by 8 bases; unmatched bases: 16. The length of the CDR3 is 16 residues. Per germline, CDR1 SEHNR and CDR2 FQNEAQ (reference sequence). The CDR3 nucleotides are TGTGCCAGCAGCGAGACCTTTGAGCAGGGGGCGAGGGGCTACACCTTC. Translated: CASSETFEQGARGYTF.

This clonotype was detected many times. The chain has TRBV19 and TRBJ1-1; no clear D. Germline V lookup: CDR1 LNHDA, CDR2 SQIVND (reference sequence). The CDR3 is 13 residues long. Trimming took off 5 bases at V and 3 bases at J, with 10 bases between the two ends. Written as DNA, the CDR3 is TGTGCCAGTAGTGTTAACCCGGACACTGAAGCTTTCTTT. It codes for CASSVNPDTEAFF.

The count of this clonotype is one. This rearrangement joins TRBV29-1 to TRBJ1-2; no firm D call. Per the germline V gene, CDR1 is SQVTM and CDR2 is ANQGSEA. The ends were cut back, 0 bases at V and 4 bases at J, with 9 bases in the middle. This CDR3 has 13 residues. For the CDR3, the DNA is TGCAGCGTTGAAGAGGGCACGGGCTATGGCTACACCTTC. Translated: CSVEEGTGYGYTF.

This clonotype has a single count. The rearrangement uses TRBV5-8 and TRBJ1-2; D unclear. This CDR3 has 15 amino acids. The V and J ends lost 4 bases and 2 bases respectively, with 15 bases between them. Per germline, CDR1 SGHTS and CDR2 YDEGEE. The CDR3 coding sequence is TGTGCCAGCAGCCTACGGACGGACTGGAACTATGGCTACACCTTC. Its protein is CASSLRTDWNYGYTF.

This clonotype was picked up many times. Sequence at one end of the junction differs from germline and may be a read error. This sequence joins TRBV20-1 and TRBJ1-5; D uncertain. This CDR3 has 12 amino acids. The germline gives CDR1 DFQATT, CDR2 SNEGSKA (reference sequence). The CDR3 here is CSAGDNNQPQHF. Here the CDR3 DNA reads TGCAGTGCTGGAGATAACAATCAGCCCCAGCATTTT.

This clonotype was counted ten times or more. This chain connects TRBV19 to TRBJ1-2; D possibly corresponds to TRBD1 (6 bases). V was clipped by 5 bases and J by 8 bases, with 21 bases between them. The CDR3 is 15 amino acids. Germline V gene data show CDR1 as LNHDA and CDR2 as SQIVND (reference sequence). The CDR3 protein is CASSPLQGPSRGYTF. CDR3 bases: TGTGCCAGTAGTCCCTTACAGGGACCGTCAAGGGGCTACACCTTC.

The V call is TRBV11-2, the J call TRBJ2-1; D perhaps matches TRBD2 (5 bases). The germline CDR1 and CDR2 sequences are SGHAT and FQNNGV. The V and J ends lost 3 bases and 5 bases respectively, with 14 bases between them. CDR3 size: 15 residues. CDR3 bases: TGTGCCAGCAGCTTGGACGGGGAACGTAACAATGAGCAGTTCTTC. It encodes CASSLDGERNNEQFF.

The V call is TRBV2, the J call TRBJ2-3, with D possibly TRBD1 on 6 matching bases. Trimming pared 7 bases from V and 6 bases from J, leaving 17 bases between. The CDR3 spans 14 residues. The germline gives CDR1 SNHLY, CDR2 FYNNEI. CDR3 nucleotide sequence: TGTGCCAGCACTAGGGGGAGTGAAGTTGATACGCAGTATTTT. It specifies CASTRGSEVDTQYF.

This clonotype was recorded at least ten times. The J gene is TRBJ2-1, the V gene TRBV20-1; possible D gene TRBD2, 6 bases. Germline lookup yields CDR1 DFQATT and CDR2 SNEGSKA (reference sequence). The CDR3 totals 11 residues. Trimming took off 6 bases at V and 7 bases at J, with 10 bases between the two ends. The CDR3 nucleotides are TGCAGTGCCAGACTAGTTAATGAGCAGTTCTTC. It encodes CSARLVNEQFF.

Comments on this clonotype: Mismatch with germline at one junction end may stem from a read error. V gene TRBV5-4 combines with J gene TRBJ1-2; possibly TRBD1 for D (6 bases). CDR1 and CDR2 from the germline V gene are SGHNT and YYREEE (reference sequence). CDR3 length equals 14 residues. CDR3 DNA sequence: TGTCCCAGCAGCTTGGATCAGGGGAAAATATGGTGCACCTTC. Translated: CPSSLDQGKIWCTF.

The chain carries TRBV7-3 and TRBJ2-3; TRBD2 matches 11 bases. From germline, CDR1 is SGHTA and CDR2 FQGTGA. V lost 0 bases to trimming and J lost 3 bases; unmatched junction nucleotides: 2. This CDR3 comprises 16 residues. For the CDR3, the DNA is TGTGCCAGCAGCTTAACCCTAGCGGGGGGTACAGATACGCAGTATTTT. This encodes CASSLTLAGGTDTQYF.

This clonotype was picked up many times. The gene calls are TRBV6-1 and TRBJ1-6, with D maybe TRBD1 (5 bases). The V gene's germline CDR1 is MNHNS and CDR2 SASEGT. V shed 7 bases and J shed 8 bases, with 12 bases lying between them. CDR3 size: 13 residues. CDR3 DNA: TGTGCCAGCATCGGCCAGGGATATTCACCCCTCCACTTT. Protein product: CASIGQGYSPLHF.

This clonotype has ten or more counts. This rearrangement joins TRBV19 to TRBJ2-1; D gene unclear. This CDR3 is 12 amino acids long. Germline V CDR1 and CDR2: LNHDA, SQIVND (reference sequence). Trimming removed 4 bases at V and 9 bases at J, with 10 bases between. CDR3 nucleotides: TGTGCCAGTAGTAGAGGCGGTACTGAGCAGTTCTTC. Translation gives CASSRGGTEQFF. Filled out from reference TRBV19 and TRBJ2-1, the complete variable domain reads DGGITQSPKYLFRKEGQNVTLSCEQNLNHDAMYWYRQDPGQGLRLIYYSQIVNDFQKGDIAEGYSVSREKKESFPLTVTSAQKNPTAFYLCASSRGGTEQFFGPGTRLTVL.

The chain has TRBV2 and TRBJ1-4; possible D gene TRBD1, 6 bases. The CDR3 sequence is 12 residues long. The V end was cut by 6 bases, the J end by 14 bases, with 16 bases between. The germline V gene has CDR1 SNHLY and CDR2 FYNNEI. CDR3 in DNA: TGTGCCAGCAGAGGGGACCGAGGGGGTCTGTTTTTT. Translated: CASRGDRGGLFF.

The rearrangement links TRBV20-1 to TRBJ2-7; maybe TRBD1 (7 bases). The CDR3 has 13 amino acids. Trimming pared 3 bases from V and 4 bases from J, leaving 13 bases between. The germline CDR1 and CDR2 sequences are DFQATT and SNEGSKA (reference sequence). In DNA, the CDR3 is TGCAGTGCTAGTATCCAGGGGGGTTACGAGCAGTACTTC. It translates to CSASIQGGYEQYF.

This clonotype occurred many times. The CDR3 coding sequence is TGTGCCAGCAGCTTCCGGGACAAGTCTGGAAACACCATATATTTT. Protein: CASSFRDKSGNTIYF. V is TRBV7-9 and J is TRBJ1-3; the D gene is possibly TRBD1 (6 bases). The V end was cut by 3 bases, the J end by 1 base, with 10 bases between. The CDR3 loop spans 15 amino acids. CDR1 SEHNR and CDR2 FQNEAQ come from the germline V gene (reference sequence).